This TCR beta chain comes out of a study of T cell responses to AZD1222 COVID-19 vaccine. In the case of this clone: Its specificity is not known.

The method was immunoSEQ multiplex PCR; TCRdb's version includes in-frame clones alone and lacks a portion of them. The repertoire holds 160,000 or so clones, with roughly nine tenths as singletons. Study outcomes and limitations: Seropositive at baseline were only a handful of AZD1222 recipients.

The sample was peripheral blood, taken on day 0 of AZD1222 vaccination. This receptor was obtained from an adult in good health.

The CDR3 protein is CASRTGTVNTEAFF. The CDR3 DNA follows: TGTGCCAGCAGAACGGGGACAGTGAACACTGAAGCTTTCTTT. The V gene is TRBV28, the J gene TRBJ1-1; the match to TRBD1 covers 7 bases. The CDR3 is made up of 14 amino acids. Germline loops: CDR1 MDHEN, CDR2 SYDVKM. J lost 0 bases, V lost 6 bases, and 4 bases had no gene match.